This T cell receptor beta chain was obtained from a study of blood T cell repertoires in COVID-19 (TCRdb year 2020). With regard to the full study: The collaborator samples originated in the United States, Italy and Spain and spanned the acute and convalescent phases of COVID-19. The material from the prospective study consisted of cDNA or gDNA derived from T cells, B-cell-depleted T cells, or PBMCs. Deeply sampled blood TCRbeta repertoires from subjects exposed to, actively infected with, or recovered from COVID-19 were included in the dataset. The repertoires were released in a freely available public database intended as a resource for research on the immune response to SARS-CoV-2. The samples were drawn from two sources: the first 160 participants of the ongoing ImmuneRACE study, and over 950 subjects contributed by 6 global collaborators. A de-identified subject ID, COVID-19 status, age in years and sex were almost always included in the sample metadata. Where available, HLA class I and class II types were taken from metadata supplied by the sample provider and were not determined by assay-based typing.

Whole blood was collected in K2EDTA tubes by collaborating institutions according to the institutions' own protocols. Collaborator samples were shipped for TCRbeta analysis as frozen whole blood, isolated PBMCs, or DNA extracted from either sample type. Trimming removed 4 bases from V and 4 bases from J, leaving 7 bases between the germline ends. The CDR3 spans 12 residues, from the cysteine through the phenylalanine. CDR3 DNA only is kept here, 36 bases in frame from base 1. The investigation overall reported the following: The amount of clinical and demographic metadata varied by source and participant and was provided uncurated.

TCRbeta CDR3 regions were amplified from genomic DNA by means of the immunoSEQ Assay, a bias-controlled multiplex PCR. The study's processing was this. The number of nucleated cells in each sample was estimated by amplification of reference gene primers within the assay. Sequence reads were collapsed and filtered to measure the absolute abundance of every unique TCRbeta CDR3 rearrangement. Productive Simpson clonality was computed per sample as the square root of Simpson's diversity index over productive rearrangements. In TCRdb, the immuneACCESS table is reduced to in-frame sequences with V and J assigned. These tables do not hold every clone; where another copy was compared, an unresolved V gene accounts for under half, and the others remain unexplained. V, J and clone size are those of that table, while D and trimming were read from the DNA. The sample data list 290,000 or so clones, and 65% to 90% of these were observed just once. 4.5% to 5.5% of the sample is held by the ten biggest clonotypes.

About this clone itself: Its binding antigen is unknown. Nothing much larger sits one base from this clone, and base qualities are not available. Other nucleotide sequences in the sample specify the same CDR3.

The chain was built from TRBV12-3 or TRBV12-4 and TRBJ1-2; the D gene is perhaps TRBD1, from 5 matching bases. The specimen was peripheral blood. This receptor was taken from a man aged 50-59 years with active or convalescent COVID-19. The DNA sequence reads TGTGCCAGCAGTTCCGGGGGCTATGGCTACACCTTC. Protein translation: CASSSGGYGYTF.